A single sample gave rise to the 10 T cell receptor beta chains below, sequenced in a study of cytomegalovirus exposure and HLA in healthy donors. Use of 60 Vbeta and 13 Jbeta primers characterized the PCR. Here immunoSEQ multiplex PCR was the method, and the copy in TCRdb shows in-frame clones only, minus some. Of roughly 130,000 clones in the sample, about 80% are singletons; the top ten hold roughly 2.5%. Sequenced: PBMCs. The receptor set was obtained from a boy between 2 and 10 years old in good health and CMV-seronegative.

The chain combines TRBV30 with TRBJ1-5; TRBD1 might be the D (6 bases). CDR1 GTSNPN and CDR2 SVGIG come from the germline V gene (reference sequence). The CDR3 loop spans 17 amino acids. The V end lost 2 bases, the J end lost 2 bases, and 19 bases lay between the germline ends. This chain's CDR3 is CAWSWQGPFNGNQPQHF. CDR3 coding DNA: TGTGCCTGGAGTTGGCAGGGGCCTTTCAACGGCAATCAGCCCCAGCATTTT.

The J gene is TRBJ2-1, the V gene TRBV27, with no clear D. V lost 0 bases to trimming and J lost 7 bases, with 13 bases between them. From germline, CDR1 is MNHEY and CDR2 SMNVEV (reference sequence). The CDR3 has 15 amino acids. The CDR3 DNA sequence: TGTGCCAGCAGTTTATCTGAACTACCAAGGAATGAGCAGTTCTTC. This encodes CASSLSELPRNEQFF.

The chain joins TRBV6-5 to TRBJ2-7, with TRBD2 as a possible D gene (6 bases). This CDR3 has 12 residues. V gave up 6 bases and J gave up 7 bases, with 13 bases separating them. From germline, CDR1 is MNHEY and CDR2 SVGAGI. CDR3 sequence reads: CASSPRGWEQYF. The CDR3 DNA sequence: TGTGCCAGCAGCCCCCGGGGGTGGGAGCAGTACTTC.

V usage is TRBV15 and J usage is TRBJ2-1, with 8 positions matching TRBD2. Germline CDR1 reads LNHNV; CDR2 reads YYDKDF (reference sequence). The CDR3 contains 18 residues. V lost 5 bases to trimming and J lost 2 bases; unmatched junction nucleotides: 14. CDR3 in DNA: TGTGCCACCAGCGGACTCTCCTCCGGGACTAGGGCCTACAATGAGCAGTTCTTC. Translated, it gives CATSGLSSGTRAYNEQFF.

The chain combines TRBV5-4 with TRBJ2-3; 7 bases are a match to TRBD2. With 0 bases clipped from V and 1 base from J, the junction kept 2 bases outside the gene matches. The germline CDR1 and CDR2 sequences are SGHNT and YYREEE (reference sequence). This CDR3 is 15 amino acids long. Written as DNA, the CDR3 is TGTGCCAGCAGCTTGGTGGCGGGGGGCACAGATACGCAGTATTTT. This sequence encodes CASSLVAGGTDTQYF.

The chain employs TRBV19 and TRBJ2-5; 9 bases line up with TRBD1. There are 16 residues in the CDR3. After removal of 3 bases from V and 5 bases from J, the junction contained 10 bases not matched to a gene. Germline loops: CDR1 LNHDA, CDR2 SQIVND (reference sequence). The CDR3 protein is CASSILGTGGEETQYF. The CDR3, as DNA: TGTGCCAGTAGTATTTTGGGAACAGGGGGCGAGGAGACCCAGTACTTC.

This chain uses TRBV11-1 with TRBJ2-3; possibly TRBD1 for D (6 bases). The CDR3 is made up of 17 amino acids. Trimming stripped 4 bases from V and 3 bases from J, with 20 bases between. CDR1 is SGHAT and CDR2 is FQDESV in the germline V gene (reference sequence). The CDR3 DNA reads TGTGCCAGCAGCTCTCAAGGGGTCACTAGGGGGACAGATACGCAGTATTTT. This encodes CASSSQGVTRGTDTQYF.

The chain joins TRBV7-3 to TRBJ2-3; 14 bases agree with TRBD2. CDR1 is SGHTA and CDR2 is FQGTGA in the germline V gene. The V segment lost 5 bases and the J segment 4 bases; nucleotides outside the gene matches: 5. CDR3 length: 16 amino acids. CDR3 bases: TGTGCCAGCAGCCCGACTAGCGGGGGGGTACCAGATACGCAGTATTTT. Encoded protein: CASSPTSGGVPDTQYF.

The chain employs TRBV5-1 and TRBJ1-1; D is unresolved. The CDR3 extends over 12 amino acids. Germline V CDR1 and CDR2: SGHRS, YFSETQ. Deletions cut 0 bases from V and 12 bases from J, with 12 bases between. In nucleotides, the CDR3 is TGCGCCAGCAGCTTGGCCGAAGGGAGGACTTTCTTT. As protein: CASSLAEGRTFF.

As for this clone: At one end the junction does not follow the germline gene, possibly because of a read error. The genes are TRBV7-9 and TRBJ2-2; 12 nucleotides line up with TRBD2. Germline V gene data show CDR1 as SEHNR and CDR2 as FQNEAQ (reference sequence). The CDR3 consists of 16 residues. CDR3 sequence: CSSSPSGGAFTGELFF. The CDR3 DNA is TGTTCCAGCAGCCCTAGCGGGGGGGCATTTACCGGGGAGCTGTTTTTT.